The next 23 T cell receptor beta chains were all read from a single sample in a study of blood T cell repertoires in COVID-19. Repertoires were generated with immunoSEQ multiplex PCR, while TCRdb's copy carries only in-frame clones and drops some. The table has some 50,000 clones, nearly 85% seen once. The sequencing sample was made of peripheral blood. The receptors originated from a man older than 75 in a cohort sampled during active COVID-19.

The rearrangement uses TRBV10-1 and TRBJ1-1; 8 bases match TRBD1. The CDR3 sequence is 14 residues long. CDR1 is WNHNN, CDR2 SYGVQD, per germline (reference sequence). Trimming cost V 1 base and J 6 bases; bases outside gene matches: 4. The CDR3 sequence is CASSEYRGVSEAFF. The CDR3 coding sequence is TGCGCCAGCAGTGAGTACAGGGGGGTTTCTGAAGCTTTCTTT.

The V call is TRBV6-5, the J call TRBJ2-7; 7 bases line up with TRBD1. The junction had 5 bases not matched to a gene; V was cut back by 6 bases and J by 3 bases. The CDR3 loop spans 13 amino acids. CDR1 and CDR2 (germline): MNHEY, SVGAGI. DNA of the CDR3: TGTGCCAGCAGAACAGGGGTCGACTACGAGCAGTACTTC. As protein: CASRTGVDYEQYF.

V gene TRBV5-1 combines with J gene TRBJ1-5; perhaps TRBD1 as D (6 bases). Germline CDR1 is SGHRS and CDR2 is YFSETQ. This CDR3 has 14 amino acids. The germline V and J ends were trimmed by 5 bases and 0 bases, with 9 bases remaining between them. The CDR3, as DNA: TGCGCCAGCAGACGGACAGCTAGCAATCAGCCCCAGCATTTT. This translates into CASRRTASNQPQHF.

This clone was recorded once. V and J are TRBV2 and TRBJ1-6; the match to TRBD1 covers 7 bases. Trimming cost V 4 bases and J 0 bases; bases outside gene matches: 6. In germline, CDR1 is SNHLY, CDR2 FYNNEI. There are 17 residues in the CDR3. CDR3 nucleotides: TGTGCCAGCAGTGGACAGGGCACCAGCTCCTATAATTCACCCCTCCACTTT. Translating it yields CASSGQGTSSYNSPLHF.

The chain employs TRBV4-3 and TRBJ1-2, with 9 bases lining up with TRBD1. Germline lookup yields CDR1 LGHNA and CDR2 YSLEER. The V and J ends lost 0 bases and 8 bases, in that order; junction bases with no gene match: 10. CDR3 length equals 16 residues. In nucleotides, the CDR3 is TGCGCCAGCAGCCAAGAAGGGACAGGGTTTAAGATGGGCTACACCTTC. Translating gives CASSQEGTGFKMGYTF.

The chain couples TRBV2 to TRBJ1-6; 8 bases are shared with TRBD1. The V gene's germline CDR1 is SNHLY and CDR2 FYNNEI. The junction had 4 bases not matched to a gene; V was cut back by 5 bases and J by 7 bases. The CDR3 runs 14 residues. The CDR3 region has the DNA TGTGCCAGCAGTCGGACAGGGAGAAATTCACCCCTCCACTTT. Protein: CASSRTGRNSPLHF.

In its sample, this clone was seen a few times. V is TRBV6-5 and J is TRBJ2-7, with TRBD1 matching 7 bases. V shed 5 bases, J shed 4 bases, and the junction held 8 bases outside the gene matches. Looked up from germline, CDR1 is MNHEY and CDR2 is SVGAGI. The CDR3 is 14 amino acids. Here the CDR3 DNA reads TGTGCCAGCAGTACCCGGGACAGAAATTACGAGCAGTACTTC. It is translated as CASSTRDRNYEQYF.

As regards this clone: At one boundary the junction diverges from the germline segment, which might be a read error. This chain links TRBV19 with TRBJ1-4; perhaps TRBD1 as D (5 bases). Germline CDR1 LNHDA, CDR2 SQIVND (reference sequence). The CDR3 is 13 residues long. CDR3 sequence (DNA): TGTGCCAGTAGTACCGGGACTACTGAAAAACTGTTTTTT. It is translated as CASSTGTTEKLFF. The full variable domain, its missing parts supplied by reference TRBV19 and TRBJ1-4, is DGGITQSPKYLFRKEGQNVTLSCEQNLNHDAMYWYRQDPGQGLRLIYYSQIVNDFQKGDIAEGYSVSREKKESFPLTVTSAQKNPTAFYLCASSTGTTEKLFFGSGTQLSVL.

This rearrangement joins TRBV6-5 to TRBJ1-1; 8 bases match TRBD1. This CDR3 region has 15 residues. Germline V gene lookup returns CDR1 MNHEY and CDR2 SVGAGI. V shed 5 bases, J shed 1 base, and the junction held 6 bases outside the gene matches. The CDR3 DNA reads as TGTGCCAGCAGTCAAACCGGGACAGGGAACACTGAAGCTTTCTTT. This encodes CASSQTGTGNTEAFF.

The chain combines TRBV19 with TRBJ2-7; 10 bases map to TRBD1. This CDR3 is 15 amino acids long. Germline V gene sequence: CDR1 LNHDA, CDR2 SQIVND (reference sequence). The ends lost 7 bases at V and 2 bases at J; junction bases unmatched: 8. The CDR3 DNA reads as TGTGCCAGTAATCCATCGACAGGGGGCACCTACGAGCAGTACTTC. Translating gives CASNPSTGGTYEQYF.

This clone was picked up one time. The chain links TRBV28 to TRBJ1-5, with TRBD1 matching 9 bases. V lost 8 bases to trimming and J lost 5 bases; unmatched junction nucleotides: 10. The CDR3 is 15 amino acids. Germline CDR1 MDHEN, CDR2 SYDVKM. CDR3 amino acids: CASRNRGRGDQPQHF. The CDR3 nucleotides are TGTGCCAGCCGTAACAGGGGGCGGGGGGATCAGCCCCAGCATTTT. Full variable domain (missing parts from reference TRBV28 and TRBJ1-5): DVKVTQSSRYLVKRTGEKVFLECVQDMDHENMFWYRQDPGLGLRLIYFSYDVKMKEKGDIPEGYSVSREKKERFSLILESASTNQTSMYLCASRNRGRGDQPQHFGDGTRLSIL.

The rearrangement uses TRBV2 and TRBJ2-1; 12 nucleotides agree with TRBD2. V lost 5 bases, J lost 7 bases, and 15 bases stayed unmatched. Germline CDR1 is SNHLY and CDR2 is FYNNEI. The CDR3 is made up of 18 amino acids. This chain's CDR3 is CASSLTPGLAGRTNEQFF. As DNA, the CDR3 is TGTGCCAGCAGTTTAACGCCCGGACTAGCGGGGAGGACGAATGAGCAGTTCTTC.

This clone came up a few times. The V call is TRBV10-1, the J call TRBJ2-3; D might be TRBD2 (6 bases). The V gene lost 3 bases and the J gene lost 2 bases, with 12 bases spanning the gap. The CDR3 has 15 residues. Germline assignment: CDR1 WNHNN and CDR2 SYGVQD (reference sequence). The CDR3 coding sequence is TGCGCCAGCAGTGACTGGCGGGGACCCACAGATACGCAGTATTTT. Translation: CASSDWRGPTDTQYF.

This rearrangement joins TRBV5-1 to TRBJ1-2; D not resolved. V was shortened by 0 bases and J by 4 bases, with 7 bases between the two germline ends. The length of the CDR3 is 13 residues. The germline V gene encodes CDR1 SGHRS and CDR2 YFSETQ. CDR3 nucleotide sequence: TGCGCCAGCAGCTTGGACGGAGGCTATGGCTACACCTTC. Its translation is CASSLDGGYGYTF. Looking up the rest from reference TRBV5-1 and TRBJ1-2 gives the full variable domain: KAGVTQTPRYLIKTRGQQVTLSCSPISGHRSVSWYQQTPGQGLQFLFEYFSETQRNKGNFPGRFSGRQFSNSRSEMNVSTLELGDSALYLCASSLDGGYGYTFGSGTRLTVV.

The chain links TRBV2 to TRBJ2-2; tentatively, D is TRBD2 (6 bases). The CDR3 length is 15 residues. V was cut by 7 bases and J by 1 base, with 13 bases left in between. From germline, CDR1 is SNHLY and CDR2 FYNNEI. CDR3 nucleotides: TGTGCCAGCATTGGGACTTCGATGAACACCGGGGAGCTGTTTTTT. It translates to CASIGTSMNTGELFF.

This chain connects TRBV7-9 to TRBJ1-3; no clear D gene. Germline V gene lookup returns CDR1 SEHNR and CDR2 FQNEAQ (reference sequence). V lost 4 bases to trimming and J lost 4 bases, with 17 bases between them. This CDR3 is built from 16 residues. CDR3: CASSSLRGPGGNTIYF. As DNA, the CDR3 is TGTGCCAGCAGCTCGTTACGGGGTCCGGGAGGAAACACCATATATTTT.

The V call is TRBV12-5, the J call TRBJ2-1; 7 bases match TRBD2. The V segment lost 0 bases and the J segment 9 bases; nucleotides outside the gene matches: 8. The V gene's germline CDR1 is LGHNT and CDR2 FRNRAP. The CDR3 loop spans 15 amino acids. The CDR3 DNA is TGTGCTAGTGGTTTGGTAGTCGGGGGGATAAGTGAGCAGTTCTTC. This translates into CASGLVVGGISEQFF.

The rearrangement joins TRBV19 to TRBJ2-7, with a possible D match to TRBD1 (6 bases). Germline-derived CDR1 and CDR2 are LNHDA and SQIVND (reference sequence). This CDR3 region has 14 residues. Trimming cost V 6 bases and J 5 bases, with 17 bases left between them. The CDR3: CASRGPGTIDEQYF. The CDR3 DNA reads as TGTGCCAGTAGGGGGCCCGGGACAATCGACGAGCAGTACTTC.

The chain carries TRBV27 and TRBJ1-5; tentatively, D is TRBD1 (5 bases). Per the germline V gene, CDR1 is MNHEY and CDR2 is SMNVEV (reference sequence). Trimming took 5 bases from V and 4 from J, leaving 12 bases between them. CDR3 length: 14 amino acids. Here the CDR3 reads CASSRGRGNQPQHF. The CDR3 nucleotides are TGTGCCAGCAGTAGGGGTCGAGGAAATCAGCCCCAGCATTTT.

DNA for the CDR3: TGTGCCAGCAGTACAGGGGAGCTGAATTCACCCCTCCACTTT. It encodes CASSTGELNSPLHF. The V gene is TRBV2, the J gene TRBJ1-6; 7 bases fit TRBD1. This CDR3 is 14 amino acids long. CDR1 is SNHLY, CDR2 FYNNEI, per germline. After removal of 5 bases from V and 7 bases from J, the junction contained 5 bases not matched to a gene.

This rearrangement joins TRBV29-1 to TRBJ1-2; D might be TRBD1 (6 bases). Germline CDR1 and CDR2: SQVTM and ANQGSEA. The length of the CDR3 is 15 residues. Trimming removed 5 bases at V and 8 bases at J, with 24 bases between. CDR3 DNA: TGCAGCGTTCTGATGTCGACTGCAGGGGCTCGGGGCTACACCTTC. As protein: CSVLMSTAGARGYTF.

This clone has a single count. The V gene is TRBV27, the J gene TRBJ2-4, with 11 bases lining up with TRBD2. The CDR3 totals 16 residues. Germline assignment: CDR1 MNHEY and CDR2 SMNVEV (reference sequence). The J segment lost 8 bases and the V segment lost 0 bases, leaving 6 bases of the junction unmatched. CDR3: CASSLSGASGRYIQYF. The CDR3 region has the DNA TGTGCCAGCAGTTTATCGGGGGCTAGCGGGAGGTACATTCAGTACTTC.

This clone was observed once. The chain employs TRBV5-6 and TRBJ1-1, with 9 bases lining up with TRBD1. V gave up 4 bases and J gave up 2 bases; unmatched junction bases: 6. The CDR3 is made up of 15 amino acids. Germline V lookup: CDR1 SGHDT, CDR2 YYEEEE. CDR3 residues: CASSGATGGNTEAFF. In nucleotides, the CDR3 is TGTGCCAGCAGCGGAGCGACAGGGGGAAACACTGAAGCTTTCTTT.